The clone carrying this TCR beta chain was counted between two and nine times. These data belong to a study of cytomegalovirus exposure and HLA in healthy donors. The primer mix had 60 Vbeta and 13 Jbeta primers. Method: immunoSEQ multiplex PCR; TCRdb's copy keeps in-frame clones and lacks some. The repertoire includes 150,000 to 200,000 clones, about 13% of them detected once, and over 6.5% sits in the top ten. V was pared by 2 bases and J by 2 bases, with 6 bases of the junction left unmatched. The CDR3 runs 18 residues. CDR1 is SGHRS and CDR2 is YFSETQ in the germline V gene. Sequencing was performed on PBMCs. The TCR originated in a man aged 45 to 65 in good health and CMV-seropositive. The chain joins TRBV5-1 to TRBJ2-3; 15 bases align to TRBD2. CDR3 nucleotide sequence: TGCGCCAGCAGCTTCGGACTAGCGGGGGGGCGAATCACAGATACGCAGTATTTT. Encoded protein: CASSFGLAGGRITDTQYF.